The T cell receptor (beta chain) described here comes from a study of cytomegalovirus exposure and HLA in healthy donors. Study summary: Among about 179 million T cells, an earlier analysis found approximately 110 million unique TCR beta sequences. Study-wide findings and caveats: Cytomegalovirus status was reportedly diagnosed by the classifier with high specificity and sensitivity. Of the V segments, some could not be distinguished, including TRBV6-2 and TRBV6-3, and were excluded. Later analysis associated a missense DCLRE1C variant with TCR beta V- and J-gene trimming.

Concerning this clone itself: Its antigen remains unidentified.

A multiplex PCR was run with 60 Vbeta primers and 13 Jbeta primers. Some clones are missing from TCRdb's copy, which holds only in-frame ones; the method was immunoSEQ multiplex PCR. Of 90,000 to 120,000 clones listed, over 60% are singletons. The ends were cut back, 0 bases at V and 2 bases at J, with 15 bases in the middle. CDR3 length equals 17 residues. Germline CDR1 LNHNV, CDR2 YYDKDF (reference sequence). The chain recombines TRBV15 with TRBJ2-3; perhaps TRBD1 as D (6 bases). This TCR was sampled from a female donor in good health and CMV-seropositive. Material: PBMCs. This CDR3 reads CATSRDRRQALTDTQYF. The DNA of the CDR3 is TGTGCCACCAGCAGAGATCGACGACAGGCGCTCACAGATACGCAGTATTTT.